The present entry profiles one TCR beta chain with its context. The clone's antigen remains unknown. Base-call qualities are not available, and no considerably larger clone is one nucleotide away. The run used an Illumina NovaSeq 6000. TCRalpha and TCRbeta cDNA libraries were built by 5'RACE with constant-segment primers, adding sample barcodes and unique molecular identifiers. Trizol reagent was used to extract RNA from every sample. Libraries were amplified in two PCR steps, with a second sample barcode and Illumina TruSeq adapters added in the second step. The libraries were sequenced on an Illumina NovaSeq using 2 x 150 bp paired-end reads. Per the authors' processing: Reads were demultiplexed and collapsed into UMI-guided consensus sequences with migec v1.2.7. Using mixcr v2.1.11, UMI consensuses were aligned to TRA and TRB V and J templates and then assembled into clonotypes. Clonotypes were classified as expanded or contracted when called significant by both edgeR and NoisET, with noise models trained on biological replicates. For edgeR calls, the cutoffs were a false discovery rate-adjusted p below 0.01 and a log2 fold-change threshold of 1. As an exploratory analysis of dynamics, PCA with hierarchical clustering was applied to max-normalized trajectories of the 1000 most abundant clonotypes. The CD4 or CD8 phenotype of responding clones was assigned using the separately sequenced CD4+ and CD8+ repertoires. TCRdb redid the processing of the public reads, applying fastp at Q25 and MiXCR, and retained in-frame beta chains. Identical CDR3 proteins give one entry, which carries the most common genes and DNA. TCRdb, not the authors, supplied the V and J calls. The sample contains roughly 300,000 distinct CDR3 sequences, approximately 7.6% of them found a single time. The ten largest clones capture about 20% of the sample.

Cut back by 2 bases and 0 bases, the V and J ends lie 13 bases apart. The CDR3, from cysteine to phenylalanine, totals 15 residues. The retained sequence is limited to the CDR3, 45 bases, with the frame set at the first base. The germline V gene (reference sequence) specifies DFQATT as CDR1 and SNEGSKA as CDR2. The sample belongs to a study of T-cell memory formation after mild COVID-19 (dated by TCRdb to the early 2020s). Regarding the research as a whole: TCR sequence clusters from the two donors were largely donor specific. In a couple of donors, T-cell clones that expanded and contracted after mild COVID-19 were tracked by sequencing TCRalpha and TCRbeta repertoires over time. The cohort was made up of two young adult volunteers, one female and one male, who were previously healthy.

Ficoll-Paque density gradient centrifugation was the method used to isolate PBMCs. What the study reported, not specific to this receptor: Contracting CD4+ clones were located mainly in the CM and EM memory subsets, whereas CD8+ clones were found to be enriched in EMRA. Clones contracting from day 15 to 85 had balanced CD4/CD8 phenotypes, while a second wave expanding from day 15 to 37 was biased towards CD4+. The study included only a couple of mild cases, and larger cohorts that include severe cases with pre-infection samples were judged to be necessary. SARS-CoV-2 specificity was not confirmed for the second-wave clones peaking on day 37. Some responding clones were detected in pre-infection memory, which suggested that pre-existing cross-reactive memory T cells had joined the SARS-CoV-2 response.

This receptor chain uses TRBV20-1 and TRBJ1-1; the D gene identity is not certain. The sample taken for sequencing was PBMCs or a T cell subset sorted from them (not recorded which). The clonotype was recovered from a young man who had mild COVID-19 (a few samples of this study predate the infection). The sample titles of this study are shuffled in the database, so cell type and time point are left out; the donor was told from shared clones. DNA sequence: TGCAGTGCTAGAATGACAACCCGAATGAACACTGAAGCTTTCTTT. This yields the protein CSARMTTRMNTEAFF.